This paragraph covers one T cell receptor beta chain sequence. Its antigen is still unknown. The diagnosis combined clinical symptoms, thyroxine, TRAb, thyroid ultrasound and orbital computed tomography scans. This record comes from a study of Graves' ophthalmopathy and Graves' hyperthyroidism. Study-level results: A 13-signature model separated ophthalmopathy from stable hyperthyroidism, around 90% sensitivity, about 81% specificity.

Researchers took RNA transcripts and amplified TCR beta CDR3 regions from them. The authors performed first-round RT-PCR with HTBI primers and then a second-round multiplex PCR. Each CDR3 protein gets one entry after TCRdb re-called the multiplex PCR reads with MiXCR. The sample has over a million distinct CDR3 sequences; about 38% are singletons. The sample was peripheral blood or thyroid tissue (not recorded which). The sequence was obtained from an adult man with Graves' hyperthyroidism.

CDR3 loop: CASSLAGVGFGQPQHF. For the CDR3, the DNA is TGTGCCAGCAGCTTAGCAGGCGTAGGGTTTGGGCAGCCCCAGCATTTT. This chain links TRBV7-8 with TRBJ1-5, with D unclear. V was trimmed by 0 bases and J by 7 bases, leaving 16 bases between them. CDR1 and CDR2 (germline): SGHVS, FQNEAQ. The CDR3 is 16 amino acids.